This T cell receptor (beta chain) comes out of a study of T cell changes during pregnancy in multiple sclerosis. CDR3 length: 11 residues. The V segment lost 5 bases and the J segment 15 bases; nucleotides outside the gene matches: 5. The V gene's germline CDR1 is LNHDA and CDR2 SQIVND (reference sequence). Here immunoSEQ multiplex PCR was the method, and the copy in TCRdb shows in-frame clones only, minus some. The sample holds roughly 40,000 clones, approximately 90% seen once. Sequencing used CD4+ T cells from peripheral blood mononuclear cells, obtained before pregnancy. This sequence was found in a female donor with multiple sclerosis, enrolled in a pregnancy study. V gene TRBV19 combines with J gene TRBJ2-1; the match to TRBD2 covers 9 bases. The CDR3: CASSLAGGWFF. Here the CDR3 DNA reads TGTGCCAGTAGTCTGGCGGGGGGGTGGTTCTTC.